The 19 T cell receptor beta chains given below trace back to one sample, sequenced in a study of glioma-infiltrating T cells after dendritic cell vaccination. Time point denoted: after dendritic cell vaccination, including at tumor progression/relapse. Profiled with immunoSEQ multiplex PCR; TCRdb holds only in-frame clones, not every one. Of more than 70,000 clones listed, about nine tenths are singletons. Here the sequenced sample was blood, taken after dendritic cell vaccination. These receptors were collected from a human donor with glioblastoma.

The rearrangement links TRBV9 to TRBJ1-2, with D maybe TRBD1 (6 bases). CDR3 size: 13 residues. Trimming shortened V by 4 bases and J by 7 bases, and 14 bases separated the two germline ends. CDR1 is SGDLS and CDR2 is YYNGEE in the germline V gene. The CDR3 region is CASSLQGWGGYTF. CDR3 coding DNA: TGTGCCAGCAGCTTACAGGGTTGGGGTGGCTACACCTTC.

The rearrangement joins TRBV7-3 to TRBJ2-5; D remains ambiguous. The germline gives CDR1 SGHTA, CDR2 FQGTGA. The length of the CDR3 is 13 residues. V lost 3 bases, J lost 0 bases, and 5 bases lay in between. In DNA form, the CDR3 reads TGTGCCAGCAGCTTCGGTCACCAAGAGACCCAGTACTTC. This encodes CASSFGHQETQYF.

This clone was observed a few times. The chain uses TRBV4-1 and TRBJ2-1, with D hard to call. Germline-derived CDR1 and CDR2 are MGHRA and YSYEKL. The ends were cut back, 1 base at V and 6 bases at J, with 10 bases in the middle. The CDR3 runs to 14 residues. CDR3 DNA sequence: TGCGCCAGCAGCCAAGGGTTGCTAGGCAATGAGCAGTTCTTC. This encodes CASSQGLLGNEQFF.

The J gene is TRBJ2-5, the V gene TRBV7-2, with D unclear. V was pared by 3 bases and J by 2 bases, with 7 bases between. The CDR3 has 13 amino acids. Germline CDR1 and CDR2: SGHTA and FQGNSA. CDR3: CASSLIRQETQYF. DNA of the CDR3: TGTGCCAGCAGCTTGATCCGGCAAGAGACCCAGTACTTC. Looking up the rest from reference TRBV7-2 and TRBJ2-5 gives the full variable domain: GAGVSQSPSNKVTEKGKDVELRCDPISGHTALYWYRQSLGQGLEFLIYFQGNSAPDKSGLPSDRFSAERTGGSVSTLTIQRTQQEDSAVYLCASSLIRQETQYFGPGTRLLVL.

This rearrangement joins TRBV11-1 to TRBJ1-5; D may be TRBD1 (5 bases). Germline CDR1 SGHAT, CDR2 FQDESV (reference sequence). The CDR3 is made up of 13 amino acids. Trimming pared 0 bases from V and 7 bases from J, leaving 7 bases between. The CDR3 DNA sequence: TGTGCCAGCAGCTTAGCAAGGGGACAGCCCCAGCATTTT. Amino acids: CASSLARGQPQHF.

The chain has TRBV5-1 and TRBJ2-7, with 8 bases fitting TRBD1. This CDR3 is 15 amino acids long. Per the germline V gene, CDR1 is SGHRS and CDR2 is YFSETQ. Trimming took 4 bases from V and 3 from J; bases not matched to a gene: 9. CDR3 loop: CASSQSPGQVYEQYF. The CDR3 DNA is TGCGCCAGCAGCCAGTCACCGGGACAGGTCTACGAGCAGTACTTC.

The rearrangement uses TRBV30 and TRBJ1-5; the D gene is possibly TRBD1 (6 bases). Germline CDR1 is GTSNPN and CDR2 is SVGIG (reference sequence). CDR3 length: 17 residues. Trimming removed 1 base from V and 7 bases from J, with 23 bases in between. The CDR3 DNA reads TGTGCCTGGAGTGCCACCGGAGGAAGGGGGTCTGGGCAGCCCCAGCATTTT. Its translation is CAWSATGGRGSGQPQHF.

The rearrangement joins TRBV25-1 to TRBJ2-5; possibly TRBD1 for D (6 bases). The CDR3 runs to 16 residues. The germline V and J ends were trimmed by 6 bases and 3 bases, with 20 bases remaining between them. Germline values: CDR1 MGHDK, CDR2 SYGVNS. This CDR3 is CASRSTGTPKKETQYF. In DNA, the CDR3 is TGTGCCAGCAGATCGACCGGGACACCAAAAAAAGAGACCCAGTACTTC.

The chain carries TRBV19 and TRBJ2-6; D uncertain. In germline, CDR1 is LNHDA, CDR2 SQIVND (reference sequence). The V gene lost 2 bases and the J gene lost 2 bases, with 7 bases spanning the gap. The CDR3 sequence is 15 residues long. Here the CDR3 reads CASSIPRAGANVLTF. The CDR3 coding sequence is TGTGCCAGTAGTATACCCCGGGCTGGGGCCAACGTCCTGACTTTC.

This sequence joins TRBV13 and TRBJ2-1, with D unclear. CDR3 length: 15 residues. The V gene's germline CDR1 is PRHDT and CDR2 FYEKMQ (reference sequence). V was clipped by 5 bases and J by 4 bases, with 15 bases between them. The CDR3 region has the DNA TGTGCCAGCAGCCTCATCCTAGGAGCATACAATGAGCAGTTCTTC. Its translation is CASSLILGAYNEQFF.

The chain employs TRBV5-6 and TRBJ1-2; 9 bases map to TRBD1. The CDR3 has 15 amino acids. Germline V lookup: CDR1 SGHDT, CDR2 YYEEEE. The junction had 7 bases not matched to a gene; V was cut back by 0 bases and J by 7 bases. In DNA, the CDR3 is TGTGCCAGCAGCTTGGCGGACAGGGGTATTCGTGGCTACACCTTC. Encoded protein: CASSLADRGIRGYTF.

The chain has TRBV12-5 and TRBJ1-3; 8 positions match TRBD1. The J segment lost 4 bases and the V segment lost 7 bases, leaving 3 bases of the junction unmatched. From germline, CDR1 is LGHNT and CDR2 FRNRAP. The CDR3 has 13 residues. CDR3 amino acids: CASVTGGGNTIYF. In DNA, the CDR3 is TGTGCTAGTGTTACAGGGGGAGGAAACACCATATATTTT. Based on the CDR3 plus reference TRBV12-5 and TRBJ1-3, the full variable domain is DARVTQTPRHKVTEMGQEVTMRCQPILGHNTVFWYRQTMMQGLELLAYFRNRAPLDDSGMPKDRFSAEMPDATLATLKIQPSEPRDSAVYFCASVTGGGNTIYFGEGSWLTVV.

V gene TRBV7-3 combines with J gene TRBJ2-3, with TRBD2 matching 8 bases. Per the germline V gene, CDR1 is SGHTA and CDR2 is FQGTGA. V trimming: 7 bases; J trimming: 0 bases; junction bases outside the gene matches: 6. The CDR3 consists of 15 residues. CDR3 loop: CASTISGTSTDTQYF. CDR3 DNA: TGTGCCAGCACCATTAGCGGGACCAGCACAGATACGCAGTATTTT.

This clone is a singleton in its sample. This sample includes further DNA sequences coding for the same CDR3. The V call is TRBV5-1, the J call TRBJ2-7, with 10 bases lining up with TRBD1. This CDR3 has 14 amino acids. Germline values: CDR1 SGHRS, CDR2 YFSETQ. V gave up 3 bases and J gave up 3 bases; unmatched junction bases: 3. CDR3 sequence (DNA): TGCGCCAGCAGCTACGGGACAGGGGTCTACGAGCAGTACTTC. This sequence encodes CASSYGTGVYEQYF.

This clone was observed a single time. This chain links TRBV15 with TRBJ1-1; D call uncertain. The V end lost 3 bases, the J end lost 6 bases, and 14 bases lay between the germline ends. The CDR3 contains 14 residues. Per the germline V gene, CDR1 is LNHNV and CDR2 is YYDKDF (reference sequence). The CDR3 DNA is TGTGCCACCAGCAGCCCCCCACCGGGGTCTGAAGCTTTCTTT. Translated: CATSSPPPGSEAFF. The whole variable domain, remainder taken from reference TRBV15 and TRBJ1-1, is DAMVIQNPRYQVTQFGKPVTLSCSQTLNHNVMYWYQQKSSQAPKLLFHYYDKDFNNEADTPDNFQSRRPNTSFCFLDIRSPGLGDTAMYLCATSSPPPGSEAFFGQGTRLTVV.

This chain joins TRBV10-1 and TRBJ2-5, with D possibly TRBD1 on 7 matching bases. This CDR3 has 13 amino acids. With 9 bases removed from V and 3 bases from J, the gap between germline ends came to 14 bases. Germline V gene data show CDR1 as WNHNN and CDR2 as SYGVQD (reference sequence). The CDR3 DNA sequence: TGCGCCAGTGGGCAGGGGGGCAAAGAGACCCAGTACTTC. Translating gives CASGQGGKETQYF.

The chain is built from TRBV30 and TRBJ2-5, with 8 nucleotides matching TRBD1. Germline assignment: CDR1 GTSNPN and CDR2 SVGIG (reference sequence). The CDR3 consists of 12 residues. J gave up 5 bases and V 4 bases, and 3 bases lay outside the gene matches. As DNA, the CDR3 is TGTGCCTGGACAGGGGGCGATGAGACCCAGTACTTC. As protein: CAWTGGDETQYF.

The chain employs TRBV7-2 and TRBJ2-1; 7 nucleotides agree with TRBD2. This CDR3 is 15 amino acids long. Germline V gene data show CDR1 as SGHTA and CDR2 as FQGNSA. With V trimmed by 0 bases and J by 15 bases, 14 bases remained unmatched. The CDR3 nucleotides are TGTGCCAGCAGCTTAGCGCGACGCGGGAGTGGGTTTCTGTTCTTC. This sequence encodes CASSLARRGSGFLFF.

J is TRBJ2-7 and V is TRBV11-2, with 10 nucleotides matching TRBD1. Trimming cost V 5 bases and J 4 bases; bases outside gene matches: 5. Germline V lookup: CDR1 SGHAT, CDR2 FQNNGV. The CDR3 runs to 14 residues. The CDR3 coding sequence is TGTGCCAGCAGCGCCGGGACAGGGGATTACGAGCAGTACTTC. Its protein product is CASSAGTGDYEQYF. The whole variable domain, remainder taken from reference TRBV11-2 and TRBJ2-7, is EAGVAQSPRYKIIEKRQSVAFWCNPISGHATLYWYQQILGQGPKLLIQFQNNGVVDDSQLPKDRFSAERLKGVDSTLKIQPAKLEDSAVYLCASSAGTGDYEQYFGPGTRLTVT.